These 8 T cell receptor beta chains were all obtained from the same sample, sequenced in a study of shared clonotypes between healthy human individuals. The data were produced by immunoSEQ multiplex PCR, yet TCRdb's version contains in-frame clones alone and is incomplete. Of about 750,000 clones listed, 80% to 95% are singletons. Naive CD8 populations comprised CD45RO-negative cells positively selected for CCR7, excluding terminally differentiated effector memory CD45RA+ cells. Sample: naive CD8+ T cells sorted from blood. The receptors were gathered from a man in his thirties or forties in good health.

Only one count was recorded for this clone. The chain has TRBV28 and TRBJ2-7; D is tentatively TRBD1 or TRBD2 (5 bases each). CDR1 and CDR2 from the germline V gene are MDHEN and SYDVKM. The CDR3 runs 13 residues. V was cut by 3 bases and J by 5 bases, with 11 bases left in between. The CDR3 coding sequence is TGTGCCAGCAGTTTCAGGGTGGGGGACGAGCAGTACTTC. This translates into CASSFRVGDEQYF.

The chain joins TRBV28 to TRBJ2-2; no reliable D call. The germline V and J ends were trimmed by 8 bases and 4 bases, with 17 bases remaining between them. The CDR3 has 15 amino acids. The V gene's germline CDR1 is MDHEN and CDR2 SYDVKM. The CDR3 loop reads CASFEAVLPTGELFF. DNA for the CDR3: TGTGCCAGCTTCGAGGCCGTCCTCCCCACCGGGGAGCTGTTTTTT.

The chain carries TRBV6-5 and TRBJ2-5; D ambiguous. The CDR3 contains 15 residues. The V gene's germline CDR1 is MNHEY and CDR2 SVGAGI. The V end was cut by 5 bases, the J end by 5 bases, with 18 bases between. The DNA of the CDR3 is TGTGCCAGCAGTCTCTCCCTAAACACCCGGGAGACCCAGTACTTC. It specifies CASSLSLNTRETQYF.

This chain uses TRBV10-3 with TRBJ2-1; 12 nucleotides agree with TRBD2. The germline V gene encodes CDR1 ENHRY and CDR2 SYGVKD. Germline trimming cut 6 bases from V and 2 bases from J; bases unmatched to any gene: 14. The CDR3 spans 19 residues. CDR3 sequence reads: CAIRATSGSQVAPYNEQFF. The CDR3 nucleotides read TGTGCCATCAGGGCGACTAGCGGGAGTCAAGTAGCCCCCTACAATGAGCAGTTCTTC.

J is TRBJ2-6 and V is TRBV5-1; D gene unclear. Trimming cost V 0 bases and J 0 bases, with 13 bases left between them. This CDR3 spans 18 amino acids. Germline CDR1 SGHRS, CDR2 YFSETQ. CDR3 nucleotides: TGCGCCAGCAGCTTGGGCGCACCAGGTAACTCTGGGGCCAACGTCCTGACTTTC. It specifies CASSLGAPGNSGANVLTF.

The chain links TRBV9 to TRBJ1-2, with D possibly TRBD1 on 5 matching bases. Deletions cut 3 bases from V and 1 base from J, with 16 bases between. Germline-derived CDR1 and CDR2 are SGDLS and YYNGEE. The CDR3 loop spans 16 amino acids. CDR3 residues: CASSGDAGSFNYGYTF. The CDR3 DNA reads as TGTGCCAGCAGCGGGGACGCCGGATCTTTTAACTATGGCTACACCTTC.

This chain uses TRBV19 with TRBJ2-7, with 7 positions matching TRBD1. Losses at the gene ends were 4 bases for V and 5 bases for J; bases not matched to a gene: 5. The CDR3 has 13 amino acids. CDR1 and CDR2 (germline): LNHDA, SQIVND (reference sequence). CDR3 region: CASSTTQGDEQYF. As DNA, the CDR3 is TGTGCCAGTAGTACAACCCAGGGGGACGAGCAGTACTTC.

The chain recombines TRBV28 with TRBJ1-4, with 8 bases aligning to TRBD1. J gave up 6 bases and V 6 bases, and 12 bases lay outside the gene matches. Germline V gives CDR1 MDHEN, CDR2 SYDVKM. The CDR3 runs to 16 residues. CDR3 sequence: CASRIYQGAVDEKLFF. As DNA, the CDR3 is TGTGCCAGCAGGATCTACCAGGGGGCAGTGGATGAAAAACTGTTTTTT.